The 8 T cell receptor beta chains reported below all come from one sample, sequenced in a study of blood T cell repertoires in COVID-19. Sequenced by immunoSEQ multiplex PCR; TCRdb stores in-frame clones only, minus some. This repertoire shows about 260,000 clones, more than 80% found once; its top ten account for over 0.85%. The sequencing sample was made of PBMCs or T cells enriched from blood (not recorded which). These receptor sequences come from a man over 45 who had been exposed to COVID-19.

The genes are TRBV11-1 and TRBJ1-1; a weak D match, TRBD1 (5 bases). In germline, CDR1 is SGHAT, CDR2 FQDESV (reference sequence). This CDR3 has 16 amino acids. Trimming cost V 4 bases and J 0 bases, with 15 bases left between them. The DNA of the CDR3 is TGTGCCAGCAGCTCCCTGGGGCCGTTCATGAACACTGAAGCTTTCTTT. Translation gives CASSSLGPFMNTEAFF.

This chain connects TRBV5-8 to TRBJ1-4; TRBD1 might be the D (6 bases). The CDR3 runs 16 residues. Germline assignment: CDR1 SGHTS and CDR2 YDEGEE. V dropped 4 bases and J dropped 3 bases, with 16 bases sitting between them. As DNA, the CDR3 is TGTGCCAGCAGCCGCCAGGGGATCACGGCTAATGAAAAACTGTTTTTT. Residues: CASSRQGITANEKLFF.

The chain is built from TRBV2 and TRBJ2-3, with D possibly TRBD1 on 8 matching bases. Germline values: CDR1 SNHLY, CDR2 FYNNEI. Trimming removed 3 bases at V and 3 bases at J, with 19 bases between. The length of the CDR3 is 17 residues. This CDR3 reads CASSDGVGGTGTDTQYF. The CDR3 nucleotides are TGTGCCAGCAGTGACGGGGTCGGGGGGACAGGAACAGATACGCAGTATTTT.

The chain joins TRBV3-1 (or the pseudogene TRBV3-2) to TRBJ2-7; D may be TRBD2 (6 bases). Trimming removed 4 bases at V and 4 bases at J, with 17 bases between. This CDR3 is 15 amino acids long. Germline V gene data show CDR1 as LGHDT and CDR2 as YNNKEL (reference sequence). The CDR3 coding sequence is TGTGCCAGCAGCCCCACCCGGGACTGGTCATACGAGCAGTACTTC. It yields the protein CASSPTRDWSYEQYF.

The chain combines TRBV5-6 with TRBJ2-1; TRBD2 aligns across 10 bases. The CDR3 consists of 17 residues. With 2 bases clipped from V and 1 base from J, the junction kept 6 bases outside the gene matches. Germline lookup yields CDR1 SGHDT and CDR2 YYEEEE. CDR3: CASSFGLADTSYNEQFF. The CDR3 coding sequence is TGTGCCAGCAGCTTTGGACTAGCGGATACGTCCTACAATGAGCAGTTCTTC.

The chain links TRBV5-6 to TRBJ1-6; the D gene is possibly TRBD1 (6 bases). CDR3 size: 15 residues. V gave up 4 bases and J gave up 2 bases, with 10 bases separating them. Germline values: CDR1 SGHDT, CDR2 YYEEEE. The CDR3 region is CASSQGSAYNSPLHF. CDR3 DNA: TGTGCCAGCAGCCAGGGGAGCGCCTATAATTCACCCCTCCACTTT.

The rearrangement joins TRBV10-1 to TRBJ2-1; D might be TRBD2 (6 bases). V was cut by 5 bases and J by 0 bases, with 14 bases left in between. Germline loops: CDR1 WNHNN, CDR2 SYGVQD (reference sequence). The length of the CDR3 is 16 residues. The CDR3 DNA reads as TGCGCCAGCAGTCTCCTTAGCGGTCCCTCCTACAATGAGCAGTTCTTC. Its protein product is CASSLLSGPSYNEQFF.

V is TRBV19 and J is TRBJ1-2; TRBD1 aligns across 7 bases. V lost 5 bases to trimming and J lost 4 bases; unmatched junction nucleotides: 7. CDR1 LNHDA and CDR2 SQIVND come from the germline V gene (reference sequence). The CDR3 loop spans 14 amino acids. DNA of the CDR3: TGTGCCAGTAGTCGACAGGGTCCCTTCTATGGCTACACCTTC. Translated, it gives CASSRQGPFYGYTF.